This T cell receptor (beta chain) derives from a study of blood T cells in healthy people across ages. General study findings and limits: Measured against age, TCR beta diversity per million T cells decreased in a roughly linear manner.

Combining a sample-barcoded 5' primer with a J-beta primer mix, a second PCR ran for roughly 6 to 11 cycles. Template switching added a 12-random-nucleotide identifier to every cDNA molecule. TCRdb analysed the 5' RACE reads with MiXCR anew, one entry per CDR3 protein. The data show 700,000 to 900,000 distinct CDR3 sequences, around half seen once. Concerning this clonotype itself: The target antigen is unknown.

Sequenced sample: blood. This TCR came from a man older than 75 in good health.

CDR3 sequence reads: CASSLAGTGLSPLHF. The DNA for the CDR3 is TGCGCCAGCAGCTTGGCCGGGACAGGGCTATCACCCCTCCACTTT. The chain employs TRBV5-1 and TRBJ1-6, with 9 nucleotides matching TRBD1. The CDR3 is made up of 15 amino acids. Germline CDR1 and CDR2: SGHRS and YFSETQ. The V gene end was trimmed by 0 bases and the J gene end by 10 bases; junction bases not matched to a gene: 5. Full variable domain (missing parts from reference TRBV5-1 and TRBJ1-6): KAGVTQTPRYLIKTRGQQVTLSCSPISGHRSVSWYQQTPGQGLQFLFEYFSETQRNKGNFPGRFSGRQFSNSRSEMNVSTLELGDSALYLCASSLAGTGLSPLHFGNGTRLTVT.